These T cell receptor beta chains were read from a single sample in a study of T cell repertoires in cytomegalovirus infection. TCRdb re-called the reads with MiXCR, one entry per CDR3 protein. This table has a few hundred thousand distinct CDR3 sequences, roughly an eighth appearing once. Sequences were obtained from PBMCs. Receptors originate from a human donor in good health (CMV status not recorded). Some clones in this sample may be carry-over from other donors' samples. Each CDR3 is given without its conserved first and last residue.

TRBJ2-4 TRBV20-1 SAVKGLKNIQY
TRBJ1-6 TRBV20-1 SARDAGYNSPLH
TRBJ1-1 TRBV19 ASSIDTGRVGEAF
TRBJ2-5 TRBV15 ATSGILDQRLQGTQY
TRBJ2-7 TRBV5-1 ASSFSGSLAGEQY
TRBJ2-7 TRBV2 ASSVSRAGEQY
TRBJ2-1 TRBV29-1 SAMGLAGEGYNEQF
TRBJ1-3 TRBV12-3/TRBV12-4 ASSTGTIGNTIY
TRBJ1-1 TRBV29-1 SVAFTGWDTEAF
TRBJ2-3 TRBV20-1 SAIAPGGSTDTQY
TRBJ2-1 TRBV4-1 ASSPLDWNSYNEQF
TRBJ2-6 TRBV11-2 ASALLGTGANVLT
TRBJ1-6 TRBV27 ASSESRGALH
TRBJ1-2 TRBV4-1 ASSQAPGQGASLYYGYT
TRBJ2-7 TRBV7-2 ASRPTGGAEQY
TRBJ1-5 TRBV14 ASRHRD
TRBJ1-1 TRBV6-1 ASSETPESTEAF
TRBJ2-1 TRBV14 ASSQRPGKGGQEQF
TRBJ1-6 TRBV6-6 ASSYLDSPLH
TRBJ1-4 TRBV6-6 ASSYIGRSEKLF
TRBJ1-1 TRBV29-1 SVPTGALLTEAF
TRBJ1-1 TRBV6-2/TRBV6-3 ASTDRGGRATGAF
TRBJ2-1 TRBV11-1 ASSQRFLSYNEQF
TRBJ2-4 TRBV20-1 SARLAGVRNIQY
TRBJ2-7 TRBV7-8 ASSRDRNYEQY
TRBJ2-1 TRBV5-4 ASRIPDSDNEQF
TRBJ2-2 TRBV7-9 ASSFQGDTGELF